Presented here are 20 T cell receptor beta chains from one specimen sequenced in a study of T cells after yellow fever vaccination. Each CDR3 protein is one row after TCRdb ran MiXCR on the 5' RACE reads. The profile shows 150,000 to 200,000 distinct CDR3 sequences, approximately 10% of them singletons. The material was CD8+ T cells sorted from PBMCs, obtained 15 days after the yellow fever booster vaccination. The source is a young man who received the YFV17D yellow fever vaccine.

The chain carries TRBV6-1 and TRBJ2-7, with TRBD2 matching 9 bases. Germline trimming cut 4 bases from V and 6 bases from J; bases unmatched to any gene: 7. The CDR3 sequence is 14 residues long. Per germline, CDR1 MNHNS and CDR2 SASEGT. The CDR3, as DNA: TGTGCCAGCAGTGGGACTAGCGCCTTTGGCGAGCAGTACTTC. Translating it yields CASSGTSAFGEQYF.

This clonotype has only a few counts. The CDR3 bases are TGTGCCAGCAGTTGGGTTGACGACACCGGGGAGCTGTTTTTT. Amino acid sequence: CASSWVDDTGELFF. The genes are TRBV6-2 or TRBV6-3 and TRBJ2-2; no clear D. V lost 4 bases and J 3 bases, leaving 9 bases between the germline ends. The CDR3 is 14 amino acids. Germline V lookup: CDR1 MNHEY, CDR2 SVGEGT.

CDR3 sequence reads: CSVAQGGTTDTQYF. Here the CDR3 DNA reads TGCAGCGTTGCCCAAGGGGGTACCACAGATACGCAGTATTTT. This chain uses TRBV29-1 with TRBJ2-3; D perhaps matches TRBD1 (6 bases). The length of the CDR3 is 14 residues. Germline CDR1 reads SQVTM; CDR2 reads ANQGSEA. Deletions cut 4 bases from V and 2 bases from J, with 13 bases between.

The chain combines TRBV4-1 with TRBJ1-1, with 9 bases identical to TRBD1. The CDR3 sequence is 14 residues long. Germline values: CDR1 MGHRA, CDR2 YSYEKL. With V trimmed by 6 bases and J by 1 base, 3 bases remained unmatched. CDR3 bases: TGCGCCAGCAGACAGGGGGCTTCGAACACTGAAGCTTTCTTT. Translating gives CASRQGASNTEAFF.

This clonotype was counted between two and nine times. It may be a read error: a sequence one base away is much more abundant. The chain employs TRBV4-3 and TRBJ1-1; D gene unclear. The CDR3 totals 14 residues. CDR1 LGHNA and CDR2 YSLEER come from the germline V gene. The germline V and J ends were trimmed by 0 bases and 1 base, with 6 bases remaining between them. The CDR3 protein is CASSQDLGNTEAFF. The CDR3 nucleotides read TGCGCCAGCAGCCAAGATCTAGGGAACACTGAAGCTTTCTTT.

The chain's CDR3 is CASSDSANTEAFF. The CDR3, as DNA: TGCGCCAGCAGTGACTCGGCGAACACTGAAGCTTTCTTT. This chain joins TRBV10-1 and TRBJ1-1; D remains ambiguous. V shed 3 bases and J shed 1 base, with 6 bases lying between them. The CDR3 sequence is 13 residues long. Germline V gene sequence: CDR1 WNHNN, CDR2 SYGVQD (reference sequence).

This clonotype was seen a handful of times. The chain recombines TRBV5-1 with TRBJ1-4, with a possible D match to TRBD1 (6 bases). Deletions cut 4 bases from V and 7 bases from J, with 20 bases between. Germline CDR1 reads SGHRS; CDR2 reads YFSETQ. This CDR3 contains 16 residues. CDR3 in DNA: TGCGCCAGCAGCCCTATGGGCAGGGGCGGGATTGAAAAACTGTTTTTT. Encoded protein: CASSPMGRGGIEKLFF.

This clonotype appeared a few times. The J gene is TRBJ2-1, the V gene TRBV4-3, with D perhaps TRBD2 (5 bases). V was cut by 2 bases and J by 1 base, with 9 bases left in between. This CDR3 is built from 15 residues. Germline values: CDR1 LGHNA, CDR2 YSLEER. In nucleotides, the CDR3 is TGCGCCAGCAGCCAAAAAGCGGATTCCTACAATGAGCAGTTCTTC. As protein: CASSQKADSYNEQFF.

This chain links TRBV20-1 with TRBJ1-2, with D unclear. Germline CDR1 is DFQATT and CDR2 is SNEGSKA (reference sequence). The CDR3 is 15 residues long. V was shortened by 5 bases and J by 6 bases, with 22 bases between the two germline ends. This chain's CDR3 is CSASYLGNPRDGYTF. CDR3 DNA sequence: TGCAGTGCTTCTTACCTCGGAAACCCCCGGGATGGCTACACCTTC.

This clonotype occurred a few times. The V gene is TRBV4-1, the J gene TRBJ2-2; TRBD1 matches 9 bases. V gave up 1 base and J gave up 6 bases; unmatched junction bases: 0. This CDR3 is 14 amino acids long. Looked up from germline, CDR1 is MGHRA and CDR2 is YSYEKL. The chain's CDR3 is CASSQGTGAGELFF. The CDR3 nucleotides read TGCGCCAGCAGCCAAGGGACAGGGGCCGGGGAGCTGTTTTTT.

This clonotype was seen only a few times. V and J are TRBV7-9 and TRBJ2-7, with D perhaps given as TRBD1 or TRBD2 (5 bases each). V was trimmed by 8 bases and J by 3 bases, leaving 14 bases between them. CDR3 length equals 13 residues. Germline V CDR1 and CDR2: SEHNR, FQNEAQ (reference sequence). The CDR3 DNA follows: TGTGCCAGCGGAACGGGACCCTTCTACGAGCAGTACGTC. Protein sequence: CASGTGPFYEQYV.

This clonotype was seen at least ten times. The chain's CDR3 is CASSLAPGNYGYTF. The CDR3 nucleotides read TGTGCCAGCAGTTTGGCCCCGGGGAACTATGGCTACACCTTC. The J gene is TRBJ1-2, the V gene TRBV12-3 or TRBV12-4, with D unresolved. CDR3 size: 14 residues. Trimming took 3 bases from V and 2 from J, leaving 10 bases between them.

This clonotype was observed a handful of times. This rearrangement joins TRBV19 to TRBJ2-1; the match to TRBD2 covers 7 bases. Trimming cost V 3 bases and J 13 bases; bases outside gene matches: 9. From germline, CDR1 is LNHDA and CDR2 SQIVND (reference sequence). The CDR3 is made up of 13 amino acids. This chain's CDR3 is CASSMRSGVQQFF. The CDR3 nucleotides are TGTGCCAGTAGTATGAGGAGCGGGGTTCAACAGTTCTTC. The full variable domain, completed using reference TRBV19 and TRBJ2-1, is DGGITQSPKYLFRKEGQNVTLSCEQNLNHDAMYWYRQDPGQGLRLIYYSQIVNDFQKGDIAEGYSVSREKKESFPLTVTSAQKNPTAFYLCASSMRSGVQQFFGPGTRLTVL.

This chain uses TRBV7-6 with TRBJ2-1; TRBD2 matches 12 bases. The CDR3 is 18 amino acids. Germline V gives CDR1 SGHVS, CDR2 FNYEAQ. The V segment lost 1 base and the J segment 0 bases; nucleotides outside the gene matches: 4. The CDR3 protein is CASSLVPSGGASYNEQFF. In DNA, the CDR3 is TGTGCCAGCAGCTTAGTGCCTAGCGGGGGGGCCTCCTACAATGAGCAGTTCTTC.

This clonotype was counted many times. CDR3 nucleotides: TGTGCCAGCAGTTACACCGGGCCCTACTCCAAACCCCTCCACTTT. It is translated as CASSYTGPYSKPLHF. This chain links TRBV6-5 with TRBJ1-6; the D is unclear. CDR3 length: 15 amino acids. V shed 2 bases and J shed 12 bases, with 17 bases lying between them. Germline V lookup: CDR1 MNHEY, CDR2 SVGAGI.

V is TRBV18 and J is TRBJ1-6; D is ambiguous. The CDR3 covers 14 residues. In germline, CDR1 is KGHSH, CDR2 LQKENI. Trimming pared 2 bases from V and 9 bases from J, leaving 11 bases between. The CDR3 DNA is TGTGCCAGCTCACCAACCAGTTCCGGTTCACCCCTCCACTTT. Protein product: CASSPTSSGSPLHF.

V usage is TRBV6-5 and J usage is TRBJ2-3; 7 bases are a match to TRBD2. This CDR3 is built from 16 residues. J was trimmed by 5 bases and V by 2 bases; bases with no gene match: 10. Germline CDR1 is MNHEY and CDR2 is SVGAGI. CDR3 loop: CASSYLFGGGIDTQYF. In DNA form, the CDR3 reads TGTGCCAGCAGTTACCTCTTTGGGGGGGGTATAGATACGCAGTATTTT.

This clonotype has a count of ten or more. The CDR3 coding sequence is TGTGCCAGCAGAGCCGGGACAGGGGTTTGGTATGGCTACACCTTC. Amino acids: CASRAGTGVWYGYTF. J is TRBJ1-2 and V is TRBV25-1, with 10 bases aligning to TRBD1. The length of the CDR3 is 15 residues. V trimming: 6 bases; J trimming: 5 bases; junction bases outside the gene matches: 9. Germline V CDR1 and CDR2: MGHDK, SYGVNS.

This clonotype was found many times. The CDR3 DNA reads as TGTGCCAGCAGCCCGGACACATCCTACGAGCAGTACTTC. This gives the protein CASSPDTSYEQYF. The chain combines TRBV4-2 with TRBJ2-7, with a possible D match to TRBD1 (5 bases). CDR1 LGHNA and CDR2 YNFKEQ come from the germline V gene. Deletions cut 4 bases from V and 1 base from J, with 8 bases between. This CDR3 is 13 amino acids long.

This clonotype appeared many times. This chain joins TRBV25-1 and TRBJ2-1, with 8 positions matching TRBD1. CDR1 is MGHDK and CDR2 is SYGVNS in the germline V gene. The trim removed 5 bases at V and 5 bases at J, leaving 5 bases unmatched. The CDR3 is 14 residues long. The CDR3 coding sequence is TGTGCCAGCAGTCCCAGGGGGCGCAACAATGAGCAGTTCTTC. This codes for CASSPRGRNNEQFF.